Listed here are 22 T cell receptor beta chains from one sample, sequenced in a study of blood T cell repertoires in COVID-19. Profiling relied on immunoSEQ multiplex PCR, and the TCRdb table lists in-frame clones only, not all of them. The table records some 390,000 clones, 75% to 90% of them present only once. The sample comprised PBMCs or T cells enriched from blood (not recorded which). The receptors derive from a man in his thirties or forties who had recovered from COVID-19.

This clone was counted once. The rearrangement joins TRBV30 to TRBJ2-1; no firm D call. Deletions cut 0 bases from V and 7 bases from J, with 13 bases between. This CDR3 region has 14 residues. Germline V CDR1 and CDR2: GTSNPN, SVGIG (reference sequence). CDR3 in amino acids: CAWSVGGSSNEQFF. CDR3 coding DNA: TGTGCCTGGAGTGTAGGCGGTAGCTCTAATGAGCAGTTCTTC.

V usage is TRBV2 and J usage is TRBJ2-7; D unresolved. The CDR3 totals 13 residues. V lost 3 bases to trimming and J lost 3 bases, with 9 bases between them. Germline CDR1 reads SNHLY; CDR2 reads FYNNEI. The CDR3 reads CASSDEVLYEQYF. CDR3 nucleotide sequence: TGTGCCAGCAGTGACGAGGTTCTCTACGAGCAGTACTTC.

This chain joins TRBV7-2 and TRBJ2-6; D remains unclear. Germline CDR1 reads SGHTA; CDR2 reads FQGNSA. V lost 1 base and J lost 0, with 4 bases in between. The CDR3 totals 15 residues. The CDR3 DNA reads as TGTGCCAGCAGCTTAGGCAGCTCTGGGGCCAACGTCCTGACTTTC. It codes for CASSLGSSGANVLTF.

V is TRBV6-2 or TRBV6-3 and J is TRBJ1-3, with 7 nucleotides matching TRBD1. There are 15 residues in the CDR3. The germline V gene has CDR1 MNHEY and CDR2 SVGEGT. Trimming at V came to 6 bases and at J to 4 bases, leaving 9 bases not matched to a gene. Here the CDR3 DNA reads TGTGCCAGCAGCCCCGACAGGGCTTACGGAAACACCATATATTTT. Its protein is CASSPDRAYGNTIYF.

The chain is built from TRBV6-1 and TRBJ1-6, with 9 positions matching TRBD1. Looked up from germline, CDR1 is MNHNS and CDR2 is SASEGT. The CDR3 length is 15 residues. With 3 bases clipped from V and 7 bases from J, the junction kept 4 bases outside the gene matches. The CDR3 reads CASSETGGRNSPLHF. The CDR3 region has the DNA TGTGCCAGCAGTGAGACAGGGGGAAGGAATTCACCCCTCCACTTT.

With regard to this clone: Compared with germline, one end of the junction differs, possibly owing to a read error. This sequence joins TRBV28 and TRBJ1-5; no clear D gene. Germline assignment: CDR1 MDHEN and CDR2 SYDVKM. CDR3 length: 15 residues. The CDR3 DNA is TGTGCCAGCAGTTTTGAGGGCGGAGGCAACCAGCCCCAGCATTTT. It encodes CASSFEGGGNQPQHF.

The V and J genes are TRBV28 and TRBJ1-1; D unclear. The CDR3 has 15 amino acids. Trimming cost V 4 bases and J 1 base, with 13 bases left between them. Per the germline V gene, CDR1 is MDHEN and CDR2 is SYDVKM. The CDR3 DNA sequence: TGTGCCAGCAGTTCGCCCTCCACAGCGAACACTGAAGCTTTCTTT. Its protein product is CASSSPSTANTEAFF.

The chain is built from TRBV3-1 (or the pseudogene TRBV3-2) and TRBJ1-2, with D perhaps TRBD1 (6 bases). The CDR3 runs to 13 residues. The V end was cut by 3 bases, the J end by 7 bases, with 12 bases between. Germline V gives CDR1 LGHDT, CDR2 YNNKEL (reference sequence). CDR3 nucleotides: TGTGCCAGCAGCCACCAGGGGCTGAGTGGCTACACCTTC. Translated: CASSHQGLSGYTF.

This rearrangement joins TRBV29-1 to TRBJ2-7; TRBD1 matches at 8 bases. V lost 4 bases and J lost 5; bases outside the gene matches: 7. This CDR3 is built from 13 residues. Germline V gives CDR1 SQVTM, CDR2 ANQGSEA. CDR3 loop: CSVGAGGINEQYF. In nucleotides, the CDR3 is TGCAGCGTTGGGGCAGGGGGCATAAACGAGCAGTACTTC.

This clone showed up many times. The genes are TRBV5-5 and TRBJ2-4, with TRBD1 matching over 7 bases. This CDR3 contains 14 residues. J lost 5 bases, V lost 2 bases, and 4 bases had no gene match. Germline-derived CDR1 and CDR2 are SGHKS and YYEKEE (reference sequence). CDR3 nucleotide sequence: TGTGCCAGCAGCTTCACAGGGGTAGAAAACATTCAGTACTTC. Translating gives CASSFTGVENIQYF.

Details on this clone: This specimen includes other DNA sequences encoding the same CDR3. This chain connects TRBV19 to TRBJ1-1; D is ambiguous. The V and J ends lost 3 bases and 0 bases respectively, with 5 bases between them. The CDR3 has 13 amino acids. The germline V gene has CDR1 LNHDA and CDR2 SQIVND (reference sequence). CDR3 nucleotides: TGTGCCAGTAGTATTTCCGTGAACACTGAAGCTTTCTTT. Translation: CASSISVNTEAFF.

This clone was recorded a few times. This CDR3 is CASSPRDREGEKLFF. The CDR3 nucleotides are TGTGCCAGCTCACCACGGGACAGGGAGGGCGAAAAACTGTTTTTT. The chain carries TRBV18 and TRBJ1-4; 9 positions agree with TRBD1. The length of the CDR3 is 15 residues. CDR1 KGHSH and CDR2 LQKENI come from the germline V gene. V shed 1 base and J 8 bases; nucleotides not matched to a gene: 5.

This chain connects TRBV7-9 to TRBJ1-1, with a possible D match to TRBD1 (5 bases). CDR1 is SEHNR, CDR2 FQNEAQ, per germline (reference sequence). The CDR3 contains 17 residues. V lost 2 bases and J 2 bases, leaving 18 bases between the germline ends. The CDR3 bases are TGTGCCAGCAGCTTAAGCCCCGACAGAGTGGTAAACACTGAAGCTTTCTTT. Residues: CASSLSPDRVVNTEAFF.

V and J are TRBV7-9 and TRBJ1-1; 9 bases map to TRBD1. The CDR3 spans 15 residues. Per the germline V gene, CDR1 is SEHNR and CDR2 is FQNEAQ (reference sequence). Germline trimming cut 1 base from V and 5 bases from J; bases unmatched to any gene: 5. The CDR3 DNA follows: TGTGCCAGCAGCTTAGGGACAGGGGCTGAAACTGAAGCTTTCTTT. Translating gives CASSLGTGAETEAFF. Full variable domain (remainder filled in from reference TRBV7-9 and TRBJ1-1): DTGVSQNPRHKITKRGQNVTFRCDPISEHNRLYWYRQTLGQGPEFLTYFQNEAQLEKSRLLSDRFSAERPKGSFSTLEIQRTEQGDSAMYLCASSLGTGAETEAFFGQGTRLTVV.

This chain links TRBV10-3 with TRBJ1-5, with 10 bases identical to TRBD1. CDR3 length equals 14 residues. With 5 bases clipped from V and 4 bases from J, the junction kept 2 bases outside the gene matches. Germline V lookup: CDR1 ENHRY, CDR2 SYGVKD. CDR3 nucleotides: TGTGCCATCAGTAGGGGACAGGGGAATCAGCCCCAGCATTTT. This codes for CAISRGQGNQPQHF.

The count of this clone is one. The CDR3 sequence: CASSEWLAGVRQFF. The CDR3 DNA follows: TGCGCCAGCAGTGAATGGCTAGCGGGAGTTAGGCAGTTCTTC. The genes are TRBV10-2 and TRBJ2-1; 10 nucleotides align to TRBD2. The germline V gene encodes CDR1 WSHSY and CDR2 SAAADI. CDR3 length: 14 residues. V was clipped by 3 bases and J by 12 bases; unmatched bases: 8.

This sequence joins TRBV4-1 and TRBJ2-1; TRBD2 matches 14 bases. CDR3 size: 16 residues. V lost 4 bases to trimming and J lost 6 bases; unmatched junction nucleotides: 5. Germline loops: CDR1 MGHRA, CDR2 YSYEKL. For the CDR3, the DNA is TGCGCCAGCAGCCTAACCGGGACTAGCGGGAGCAATGAGCAGTTCTTC. The encoded protein is CASSLTGTSGSNEQFF.

This rearrangement joins TRBV18 to TRBJ1-1; TRBD1 might be the D (5 bases). The CDR3 contains 14 residues. Trimming removed 3 bases at V and 3 bases at J, with 11 bases between. Germline lookup yields CDR1 KGHSH and CDR2 LQKENI. The CDR3: CASSPPQGYTEAFF. The CDR3 bases are TGTGCCAGCTCACCGCCGCAGGGCTACACTGAAGCTTTCTTT.

This chain uses TRBV27 with TRBJ1-2; no definite D call. The CDR3 covers 14 residues. Germline V gene sequence: CDR1 MNHEY, CDR2 SMNVEV (reference sequence). Trimming removed 5 bases at V and 4 bases at J, with 14 bases between. CDR3 sequence (DNA): TGTGCCAGCAGTAAGGATCCGAGCGGCTATGGCTACACCTTC. It encodes CASSKDPSGYGYTF.

This chain connects TRBV4-1 to TRBJ1-6, with a possible D match to TRBD1 (6 bases). Germline values: CDR1 MGHRA, CDR2 YSYEKL. Trimming took 3 bases from V and 4 from J, leaving 16 bases between them. This CDR3 contains 17 residues. The CDR3 DNA reads TGCGCCAGCAGCCAGAGGGACAAAACTTTTTATAATTCACCCCTCCACTTT. It encodes CASSQRDKTFYNSPLHF.

This sequence joins TRBV7-9 and TRBJ1-1; no definite D call. The CDR3 extends over 15 amino acids. Germline V gene lookup returns CDR1 SEHNR and CDR2 FQNEAQ (reference sequence). The V and J ends lost 0 bases and 1 base respectively, with 9 bases between them. The CDR3 coding sequence is TGTGCCAGCAGCTTAGCGCCAGGTCAGAACACTGAAGCTTTCTTT. Protein: CASSLAPGQNTEAFF.

The V and J genes are TRBV30 and TRBJ2-1, with D maybe TRBD1 (6 bases). Germline V gene sequence: CDR1 GTSNPN, CDR2 SVGIG (reference sequence). The CDR3 sequence is 14 residues long. V was clipped by 3 bases and J by 4 bases, with 13 bases between them. As DNA, the CDR3 is TGTGCCTGGAGCGTACAGGGAGCTTACAATGAGCAGTTCTTC. The encoded protein is CAWSVQGAYNEQFF.